What follows are 13 T cell receptor beta chains derived from one specimen sequenced in a study of blood T cell repertoires in COVID-19. Libraries were prepared by immunoSEQ multiplex PCR; TCRdb keeps only in-frame clonotypes and omits some of them. The sample carries 200,000 to 250,000 clones, 70% to 85% recorded once. The sequenced sample consisted of PBMCs or T cells enriched from blood (not recorded which). These receptor sequences come from a middle-aged man who had recovered from COVID-19.

The chain combines TRBV28 with TRBJ2-3, with 7 positions matching TRBD2. V lost 8 bases to trimming and J lost 0 bases; unmatched junction nucleotides: 14. Germline V gene data show CDR1 as MDHEN and CDR2 as SYDVKM. The length of the CDR3 is 17 residues. CDR3 region: CASVLRASGRSTDTQYF. The CDR3 nucleotides are TGTGCCAGCGTTTTAAGGGCGTCCGGGAGGAGCACAGATACGCAGTATTTT.

This clone occurred many times. This chain joins TRBV7-3 and TRBJ2-2, with 13 positions matching TRBD2. CDR3 size: 16 residues. The V segment lost 5 bases and the J segment 5 bases; nucleotides outside the gene matches: 5. Per the germline V gene, CDR1 is SGHTA and CDR2 is FQGTGA. This chain's CDR3 is CASSNRLAGGTGELFF. CDR3 DNA: TGTGCCAGCAGCAACCGACTAGCGGGAGGAACCGGGGAGCTGTTTTTT.

Concerning this clone itself: The same CDR3 can be traced to other DNA sequences in this sample. The chain has TRBV14 and TRBJ2-5; 15 nucleotides agree with TRBD2. The germline CDR1 and CDR2 sequences are SGHDN and FVKESK. The CDR3 spans 17 residues. J gave up 5 bases and V 4 bases, and 8 bases lay outside the gene matches. CDR3 nucleotides: TGTGCCAGCAGCCCCGGACTAGCGGGGGGGCCGGGGGAGACCCAGTACTTC. As protein: CASSPGLAGGPGETQYF.

This clone has a handful of counts. The chain links TRBV7-9 to TRBJ2-7; a possible D gene is TRBD1 (5 bases). Germline CDR1 SEHNR, CDR2 FQNEAQ (reference sequence). The CDR3 is 13 amino acids. Trimming pared 5 bases from V and 2 bases from J, leaving 10 bases between. CDR3 amino acids: CASSTGHPYEQYF. CDR3 in DNA: TGTGCCAGCAGCACCGGACACCCCTACGAGCAGTACTTC.

The V call is TRBV28, the J call TRBJ2-7; 9 nucleotides align to TRBD1. The CDR3 is 15 amino acids. Losses at the gene ends were 3 bases for V and 5 bases for J; bases not matched to a gene: 8. CDR1 and CDR2 (germline): MDHEN, SYDVKM. The CDR3, as DNA: TGTGCCAGCAGTTTTCCGGGACAGGGTCACCACGAGCAGTACTTC. It specifies CASSFPGQGHHEQYF.

This sequence joins TRBV6-5 and TRBJ1-5; D perhaps matches TRBD1 (6 bases). Germline V lookup: CDR1 MNHEY, CDR2 SVGAGI. This CDR3 has 16 amino acids. The V end was cut by 0 bases, the J end by 4 bases, with 13 bases between. Written as DNA, the CDR3 is TGTGCCAGCAGTTACTCGTGGGGCAGGGGTAATCAGCCCCAGCATTTT. It translates to CASSYSWGRGNQPQHF.

The rearrangement links TRBV2 to TRBJ1-5, with unresolved D. CDR1 and CDR2 from the germline V gene are SNHLY and FYNNEI. CDR3 length equals 15 residues. The V and J ends lost 6 bases and 1 base respectively, with 13 bases between them. The CDR3, as DNA: TGTGCCAGCAGCCCCCCGGGAACCAGCAATCAGCCCCAGCATTTT. It encodes CASSPPGTSNQPQHF. Complete variable domain (other parts from reference TRBV2 and TRBJ1-5): EPEVTQTPSHQVTQMGQEVILRCVPISNHLYFYWYRQILGQKVEFLVSFYNNEISEKSEIFDDQFSVERPDGSNFTLKIRSTKLEDSAMYFCASSPPGTSNQPQHFGDGTRLSIL.

The chain employs TRBV7-9 and TRBJ2-3; possible D gene TRBD2, 5 bases. CDR1 and CDR2 (germline): SEHNR, FQNEAQ (reference sequence). V was shortened by 5 bases and J by 6 bases, with 6 bases between the two germline ends. The CDR3 extends over 11 amino acids. In nucleotides, the CDR3 is TGTGCCAGCAGCCGAGGGGATACGCAGTATTTT. Protein product: CASSRGDTQYF.

The chain couples TRBV19 to TRBJ1-4; 11 nucleotides line up with TRBD1. Germline V lookup: CDR1 LNHDA, CDR2 SQIVND (reference sequence). The CDR3 spans 16 residues. V lost 5 bases and J lost 8; bases outside the gene matches: 10. The CDR3 sequence is CASSSPRDRGREKLFF. Written as DNA, the CDR3 is TGTGCCAGTAGTTCCCCCCGGGACAGGGGGAGGGAAAAACTGTTTTTT.

This clone was counted once. The chain employs TRBV15 and TRBJ2-2; 8 bases are a match to TRBD2. Germline-derived CDR1 and CDR2 are LNHNV and YYDKDF (reference sequence). CDR3 length: 19 residues. After removal of 0 bases from V and 3 bases from J, the junction contained 12 bases not matched to a gene. The CDR3 protein is CATSRDPRSSGWDTGELFF. The CDR3 DNA follows: TGTGCCACCAGCAGAGATCCTCGCTCTAGCGGGTGGGACACCGGGGAGCTGTTTTTT. Full variable domain (remainder filled in from reference TRBV15 and TRBJ2-2): DAMVIQNPRYQVTQFGKPVTLSCSQTLNHNVMYWYQQKSSQAPKLLFHYYDKDFNNEADTPDNFQSRRPNTSFCFLDIRSPGLGDTAMYLCATSRDPRSSGWDTGELFFGEGSRLTVL.

This chain uses TRBV19 with TRBJ2-2, with 9 bases identical to TRBD2. Trimming removed 5 bases from V and 3 bases from J; junction bases left unmatched: 4. The germline CDR1 and CDR2 sequences are LNHDA and SQIVND (reference sequence). The CDR3 totals 15 residues. CDR3 loop: CASSSSGTYTGELFF. In nucleotides, the CDR3 is TGTGCCAGTAGTTCTAGCGGGACTTACACCGGGGAGCTGTTTTTT. The full variable domain, its missing parts supplied by reference TRBV19 and TRBJ2-2, is DGGITQSPKYLFRKEGQNVTLSCEQNLNHDAMYWYRQDPGQGLRLIYYSQIVNDFQKGDIAEGYSVSREKKESFPLTVTSAQKNPTAFYLCASSSSGTYTGELFFGEGSRLTVL.

The V and J genes are TRBV10-3 and TRBJ1-1, with D unclear. Germline CDR1 is ENHRY and CDR2 is SYGVKD. This CDR3 is built from 14 residues. The V end lost 10 bases, the J end lost 0 bases, and 15 bases lay between the germline ends. CDR3 DNA: TGTGCCACCTCTTCTACTGCCATGAACACTGAAGCTTTCTTT. It yields the protein CATSSTAMNTEAFF.

This clone was observed a handful of times. The V gene is TRBV6-5, the J gene TRBJ1-1; no clear D. Germline CDR1 reads MNHEY; CDR2 reads SVGAGI. The germline V and J ends were trimmed by 8 bases and 4 bases, with 11 bases remaining between them. The CDR3 is 12 residues long. The CDR3 bases are TGTGCCAGCTTTAAGTGGGCCACTGAAGCTTTCTTT. This encodes CASFKWATEAFF.